A selection of T cell receptor beta chains follows, all from one sample in a study of blood T cell repertoires in COVID-19. Profiled with immunoSEQ multiplex PCR; TCRdb holds only in-frame clones, not every one. The table has 100,000 to 150,000 clones, approximately 80% seen once; the top ten hold over 9.5%. The sample was peripheral blood. These receptors originate from a man aged 60 to 69 with acute or convalescent COVID-19. CDR3s include the opening cysteine and the closing phenylalanine or tryptophan. The order of the fields is V gene, J gene, D gene, clone size, CDR3 DNA, CDR3 protein. A D gene is named only where the DNA matches it firmly. Rows may omit the clone size; those that give it use once, few, many or a size class.

v_call: TRBV4-1; j_call: TRBJ1-4; d_call: TRBD1; clone_size: few; cdr3_nt: TGCGCCAGCAGCCGGACAGGGGGCCCTAATGAAAAACTGTTTTTT; cdr3_aa: CASSRTGGPNEKLFF
v_call: TRBV5-6; j_call: TRBJ1-2; d_call: TRBD1; clone_size: few; cdr3_nt: TGTGCCAGCAGCTTGGTGGCAGGGGGCACTGGCTACACCTTC; cdr3_aa: CASSLVAGGTGYTF
v_call: TRBV7-6; j_call: TRBJ2-7; d_call: TRBD1; clone_size: NA; cdr3_nt: TGTGCCAGCAGCGACCAGGGGGCGAGGGAGCAGTACTTC; cdr3_aa: CASSDQGAREQYF
v_call: TRBV6-5; j_call: TRBJ1-2; d_call: NA; clone_size: few; cdr3_nt: TGTGCCAGCAGTTACTCGGCCGCTGGCAGGGGAGGCTACACCTTC; cdr3_aa: CASSYSAAGRGGYTF
v_call: TRBV2; j_call: TRBJ1-2; d_call: NA; clone_size: NA; cdr3_nt: TGTGCCAGCAGTGCGGGCCAGGGCTTGGGCGGCTACACCTTC; cdr3_aa: CASSAGQGLGGYTF
v_call: TRBV3-1/TRBV3-2; j_call: TRBJ2-1; d_call: NA; clone_size: NA; cdr3_nt: TGTGCCAGCAGCCAAGCGGGCGGGTTGGCTAATGAGCAGTTCTTC; cdr3_aa: CASSQAGGLANEQFF
v_call: TRBV6-6; j_call: TRBJ1-5; d_call: NA; clone_size: NA; cdr3_nt: TGTGCCAGCACCGGAGGCGGCAGGATCAATCAGCCCCAGCATTTT; cdr3_aa: CASTGGGRINQPQHF
v_call: TRBV18; j_call: TRBJ1-3; d_call: NA; clone_size: NA; cdr3_nt: TGTGCCAGCTCAAGACAGTCTGGAAACACCATATATTTT; cdr3_aa: CASSRQSGNTIYF
v_call: TRBV14; j_call: TRBJ1-6; d_call: NA; clone_size: once; cdr3_nt: TGTGCCAGCAGCCCCCTACAGGGTGGTTATTCACCCCTCCACTTT; cdr3_aa: CASSPLQGGYSPLHF
v_call: TRBV28; j_call: TRBJ2-7; d_call: TRBD2; clone_size: NA; cdr3_nt: TGTGCCACCTTGTCTAGCGGGAGGGCGCCGTACTTC; cdr3_aa: CATLSSGRAPYF
v_call: TRBV2; j_call: TRBJ1-1; d_call: TRBD1; clone_size: NA; cdr3_nt: TGTGCCAGCAGTGATGTGACAGGGGGCACTGAAGCTTTCTTT; cdr3_aa: CASSDVTGGTEAFF